Below, 7 T cell receptor beta chains from the same sample are listed, as sequenced in a study of T cell repertoires in cytomegalovirus infection. MiXCR, applied by TCRdb to the reads, yields one record per CDR3 protein. This repertoire shows some 270,000 distinct CDR3 sequences, about a sixth found once; its top ten account for roughly 45%. Specimen: CD8+ T cells from PBMCs. The receptors stem from a human donor in good health (CMV status not recorded). Some clones in this sample may be carry-over from other donors' samples.

V and J are TRBV29-1 and TRBJ1-6; weak D call: TRBD1 (6 bases). CDR3 length: 13 residues. Germline CDR1 is SQVTM and CDR2 is ANQGSEA. V was shortened by 5 bases and J by 5 bases, with 10 bases between the two germline ends. CDR3 coding DNA: TGCAGCGTTTCGTCAGGGGATAATTCACCCCTCCACTTT. It specifies CSVSSGDNSPLHF.

This clonotype has only a few counts. The rearrangement links TRBV27 to TRBJ1-5; TRBD1 agrees at 9 bases. Germline V CDR1 and CDR2: MNHEY, SMNVEV (reference sequence). The V and J ends lost 10 bases and 6 bases, in that order; junction bases with no gene match: 7. The CDR3 has 13 amino acids. CDR3 coding DNA: TGTGCCATCGGACAGGGGTTGGGTCAGCCCCAGCATTTT. The encoded protein is CAIGQGLGQPQHF.

This clonotype showed up just a few times. The V gene is TRBV11-2, the J gene TRBJ2-7, with 10 bases matching TRBD2. Germline CDR1 SGHAT, CDR2 FQNNGV. CDR3 length: 14 amino acids. J gave up 1 base and V 5 bases, and 2 bases lay outside the gene matches. CDR3 region: CASSGAGGSYEQYF. CDR3 nucleotide sequence: TGTGCCAGCAGCGGAGCGGGGGGGTCCTACGAGCAGTACTTC.

The V gene is TRBV27, the J gene TRBJ2-2; D may match TRBD1 or TRBD2 (6 bases each). This CDR3 contains 13 residues. CDR1 and CDR2 (germline): MNHEY, SMNVEV (reference sequence). Trimming removed 7 bases at V and 5 bases at J, with 11 bases between. The CDR3 DNA is TGTGCCAGCACTATAGGGGGGACCGGGGAGCTGTTTTTT. This sequence encodes CASTIGGTGELFF.

The chain is built from TRBV6-2 or TRBV6-3 and TRBJ2-6; D is tentatively TRBD1 or TRBD2 (5 bases each). Trimming shortened V by 0 bases and J by 2 bases, and 17 bases separated the two germline ends. CDR3 length equals 19 residues. Looked up from germline, CDR1 is MNHEY and CDR2 is SVGEGT. CDR3 protein: CASSYSREKGLTGANVLTF. The DNA for the CDR3 is TGTGCCAGCAGTTACTCGAGGGAAAAGGGGCTAACTGGGGCCAACGTCCTGACTTTC.

J is TRBJ2-2 and V is TRBV7-6; TRBD2 matches 11 bases. With V trimmed by 2 bases and J by 2 bases, 4 bases remained unmatched. Germline V CDR1 and CDR2: SGHVS, FNYEAQ. The CDR3 is 17 amino acids. In nucleotides, the CDR3 is TGTGCCAGCAGCTTACTAGCGGGGGGCGGTAACACCGGGGAGCTGTTTTTT. Protein sequence: CASSLLAGGGNTGELFF.

This clonotype was recorded many times. This rearrangement joins TRBV7-9 to TRBJ1-3, with D perhaps matching TRBD1 (6 bases). This CDR3 spans 17 amino acids. The germline V gene encodes CDR1 SEHNR and CDR2 FQNEAQ (reference sequence). Trimming pared 4 bases from V and 0 bases from J, leaving 16 bases between. CDR3 sequence reads: CASSYRPGAFSGNTIYF. The CDR3, as DNA: TGTGCCAGCAGCTACAGGCCAGGGGCGTTCTCTGGAAACACCATATATTTT.